This T cell receptor (beta chain) was captured in a study of metastatic and nonmetastatic thyroid tumors. Thyroid surgery took place with no prior treatment in any patient. Trimming took 6 bases from V and 1 from J, leaving 3 bases between them. This CDR3 is 11 amino acids long. Via MiXCR, TCRdb re-called the PCR reads. The sample carries fewer than 40,000 clones, under 40% recorded once. The sample consisted of tumor tissue. This receptor was identified in a female donor with papillary thyroid cancer or a benign thyroid nodule (not recorded which). Some clones in this sample may be carry-over from other donors' samples. The chain is built from TRBV12-3 or TRBV12-4 and TRBJ1-1; D gene ambiguous. This chain's CDR3 is CASRKNTEAFF. The CDR3 DNA follows: TGTGCCAGCAGAAAGAACACTGAAGCTTTCTTT.